These 9 T cell receptor beta chains were sequenced from one sample in a study of blood T cells in healthy people across ages. Combining a sample-barcoded 5' primer with a J-beta primer mix, a second PCR ran for roughly 6 to 12 cycles. TCRdb reprocessed the 5' RACE reads via MiXCR and lists one record per CDR3 protein. The data contain about 2 million distinct CDR3 sequences, roughly 49% of them singletons. Sequenced sample: blood. These receptor sequences come from a woman aged 40-49 years in good health.

This chain joins TRBV29-1 and TRBJ1-2, with a weak D call TRBD1 (5 bases). This CDR3 has 13 residues. The V end lost 3 bases, the J end lost 8 bases, and 16 bases lay between the germline ends. CDR1 and CDR2 from the germline V gene are SQVTM and ANQGSEA. In nucleotides, the CDR3 is TGCAGCGTTGATGATGGAAAGGGGAACGGCTACACCTTC. It encodes CSVDDGKGNGYTF.

This clonotype has only a few counts. The rearrangement joins TRBV29-1 to TRBJ2-7; 8 bases are shared with TRBD1. Germline CDR1 reads SQVTM; CDR2 reads ANQGSEA. CDR3 length: 14 amino acids. V was pared by 6 bases and J by 5 bases, with 12 bases of the junction left unmatched. This CDR3 reads CSVRTDRGGDEQYF. The CDR3 DNA is TGCAGCGTCAGAACCGACAGGGGTGGCGACGAGCAGTACTTC.

This clonotype was seen a handful of times. V gene TRBV6-2 or TRBV6-3 combines with J gene TRBJ1-1; D remains unclear. The germline gives CDR1 MNHEY, CDR2 SVGEGT. The CDR3 sequence is 13 residues long. V lost 2 bases and J 4 bases, leaving 8 bases between the germline ends. CDR3 amino acids: CASSYPPSTEAFF. Here the CDR3 DNA reads TGTGCCAGCAGTTACCCCCCGAGCACTGAAGCTTTCTTT.

This rearrangement joins TRBV21-1 to TRBJ2-3; TRBD1 is taken as the D call from the table, unchecked against the DNA. TRBV21-1 is labeled a pseudogene. This CDR3 is 16 amino acids long. CDR3 in DNA: TGTGCCAGCAGCACAACAGACAGGGCCGACACAGATACGCAGTATTTT. Protein sequence: CASSTTDRADTDTQYF.

V usage is TRBV28 and J usage is TRBJ2-3, with D tentatively TRBD1 or TRBD2 (5 bases each). V was clipped by 2 bases and J by 0 bases, with 12 bases between them. Germline V gene sequence: CDR1 MDHEN, CDR2 SYDVKM. The CDR3 covers 16 residues. CDR3: CASSLRLGASTDTQYF. CDR3 DNA: TGTGCCAGCAGTTTACGCCTCGGGGCCAGCACAGATACGCAGTATTTT.

This rearrangement joins TRBV10-3 to TRBJ2-7, with 11 bases aligning to TRBD1. The CDR3 length is 16 residues. Germline V gives CDR1 ENHRY, CDR2 SYGVKD. V lost 2 bases and J lost 6; bases outside the gene matches: 9. CDR3 sequence (DNA): TGTGCCATCAGTGAGACGGACCGGGACAGGGGGTCCGAGCAGTACTTC. Translating gives CAISETDRDRGSEQYF.

A note on this clonotype: Since a much larger clone is just one base distant, this may be a read error. J is TRBJ2-1 and V is TRBV29-1, with TRBD2 matching 7 bases. Matching the DNA end better, TRBJ2-7 makes the J call doubtful. Germline loops: CDR1 SQVTM, CDR2 ANQGSEA. The CDR3 totals 13 residues. The CDR3 sequence: CSVRGVGYNEQYF. The DNA for the CDR3 is TGCAGCGTCCGGGGGGTCGGTTACAATGAGCAGTACTTC.

In regard to this clonotype: One end of the junction fails to match germline, which may point to a read error. This sequence joins TRBV28 and TRBJ2-1, with no clear D. The CDR3 sequence is 11 residues long. CDR1 is MDHEN, CDR2 SYDVKM, per germline. The chain's CDR3 is CANSETRVQFF. The CDR3 nucleotides read TGTGCCAACAGTGAGACAAGGGTGCAGTTCTTC.

The J gene is TRBJ1-2, the V gene TRBV7-2; D perhaps matches TRBD1 (6 bases). This CDR3 is 15 amino acids long. V dropped 2 bases and J dropped 2 bases, with 12 bases sitting between them. Germline CDR1 SGHTA, CDR2 FQGNSA. DNA for the CDR3: TGTGCCAGCAGCTTACTCGGGACACAGAACTATGGCTACACCTTC. The encoded protein is CASSLLGTQNYGYTF.